Listed here are 14 T cell receptor beta chains from one sample, sequenced in a study of T cells in tuberculosis. TCRdb keeps only in-frame clones here, not all; method: immunoSEQ multiplex PCR. The data contain roughly 35,000 clones, more than 85% of them seen just once; the ten biggest clones take up 2.2%. The material sequenced was PBMCs. The receptor source for this set is a donor aged 10-35 years with latent tuberculosis or without tuberculosis infection.

The chain is built from TRBV9 and TRBJ2-2; TRBD1 might be the D (5 bases). Trimming shortened V by 0 bases and J by 1 base, and 7 bases separated the two germline ends. Germline CDR1 reads SGDLS; CDR2 reads YYNGEE. This CDR3 has 15 residues. The CDR3 spells CASSVGGQNTGELFF. CDR3 nucleotide sequence: TGTGCCAGCAGCGTAGGAGGACAGAACACCGGGGAGCTGTTTTTT.

This chain links TRBV5-1 with TRBJ2-2, with D tentatively TRBD2 (5 bases). Trimming left V 0 bases short and J 0 bases short, with 18 bases between. Germline CDR1 and CDR2: SGHRS and YFSETQ. The CDR3 has 19 residues. The CDR3 reads CASSLDWTRGLPNTGELFF. The CDR3 DNA sequence: TGCGCCAGCAGCTTGGATTGGACGCGAGGGCTACCGAACACCGGGGAGCTGTTTTTT.

The V gene is TRBV15, the J gene TRBJ2-3, with TRBD2 identical over 10 bases. This CDR3 is built from 15 residues. V lost 4 bases to trimming and J lost 5 bases; unmatched junction nucleotides: 6. The germline gives CDR1 LNHNV, CDR2 YYDKDF (reference sequence). The CDR3 nucleotides read TGTGCCACCAGCAACCTAGCGGGAGCGGTAGATACGCAGTATTTT. The encoded protein is CATSNLAGAVDTQYF.

This clone has a single count. This chain links TRBV29-1 with TRBJ2-1, with 8 positions matching TRBD2. V lost 6 bases to trimming and J lost 2 bases; unmatched junction nucleotides: 3. Germline V gene data show CDR1 as SQVTM and CDR2 as ANQGSEA. The length of the CDR3 is 13 residues. The CDR3 DNA follows: TGCAGCGTCCAGCGGGGGACCTACAATGAGCAGTTCTTC. Its protein product is CSVQRGTYNEQFF.

This chain joins TRBV5-1 and TRBJ1-6; weak D call: TRBD1 (5 bases). The CDR3 spans 15 residues. V lost 7 bases and J 7 bases, leaving 18 bases between the germline ends. Germline loops: CDR1 SGHRS, CDR2 YFSETQ. The chain's CDR3 is CASAVGGGNNSPLHF. In DNA form, the CDR3 reads TGCGCCAGCGCGGTAGGTGGGGGGAACAATTCACCCCTCCACTTT.

In its sample, this clone was seen once. This rearrangement joins TRBV7-2 to TRBJ1-2, with 7 bases that match TRBD1. CDR3 length equals 15 residues. Germline-derived CDR1 and CDR2 are SGHTA and FQGNSA. The J segment lost 6 bases and the V segment lost 6 bases, leaving 13 bases of the junction unmatched. The CDR3 here is CASSEDRPGAHGYTF. The DNA of the CDR3 is TGTGCCAGCAGTGAGGACAGGCCGGGAGCGCATGGCTACACCTTC. The full variable domain, with the rest looked up from reference TRBV7-2 and TRBJ1-2, is GAGVSQSPSNKVTEKGKDVELRCDPISGHTALYWYRQSLGQGLEFLIYFQGNSAPDKSGLPSDRFSAERTGGSVSTLTIQRTQQEDSAVYLCASSEDRPGAHGYTFGSGTRLTVV.

This chain links TRBV5-4 with TRBJ1-2; the D gene is possibly TRBD1 (5 bases). The V end was cut by 0 bases, the J end by 7 bases, with 13 bases between. The CDR3 totals 14 residues. Germline values: CDR1 SGHNT, CDR2 YYREEE (reference sequence). This chain's CDR3 is CASSLAGLGGGYTF. DNA of the CDR3: TGTGCCAGCAGCTTGGCGGGGCTGGGGGGTGGCTACACCTTC.

This sequence joins TRBV7-9 and TRBJ2-7, with 8 bases fitting TRBD2. Trimming at V came to 5 bases and at J to 6 bases, leaving 12 bases not matched to a gene. The CDR3 contains 15 residues. The germline V gene encodes CDR1 SEHNR and CDR2 FQNEAQ (reference sequence). CDR3 residues: CASSISGTSFTEQYF. The CDR3 coding sequence is TGTGCCAGCAGCATTTCCGGGACTAGTTTCACCGAGCAGTACTTC.

This chain links TRBV4-1 with TRBJ2-7, with D uncertain. The V end was cut by 1 base, the J end by 3 bases, with 13 bases between. Germline CDR1 is MGHRA and CDR2 is YSYEKL. This CDR3 spans 15 amino acids. CDR3 in amino acids: CASSQVARGYYEQYF. CDR3 DNA: TGCGCCAGCAGCCAAGTGGCGCGAGGATACTACGAGCAGTACTTC.

The table lists this clone with a few counts. The genes are TRBV11-3 and TRBJ2-7; a possible D gene is TRBD2 (6 bases). The CDR3 sequence is 13 residues long. Trimming pared 5 bases from V and 6 bases from J, leaving 14 bases between. Germline V lookup: CDR1 SGHNT, CDR2 YENEEA. The CDR3 reads CASSHPGAREQYF. CDR3 nucleotides: TGTGCCAGCAGCCATCCGGGAGCCCGCGAGCAGTACTTC.

The V gene is TRBV28, the J gene TRBJ2-1; 11 bases are shared with TRBD2. Trimming cost V 5 bases and J 9 bases; bases outside gene matches: 9. CDR3 length: 15 residues. From germline, CDR1 is MDHEN and CDR2 SYDVKM. The CDR3 sequence: CASSPSSGGRVEQFF. The CDR3 DNA reads as TGTGCCAGCAGTCCTTCTAGCGGGGGGAGGGTTGAGCAGTTCTTC.

The chain links TRBV2 to TRBJ2-3, with 9 positions matching TRBD2. The CDR3 contains 14 residues. The V and J ends lost 8 bases and 3 bases, in that order; junction bases with no gene match: 6. Germline-derived CDR1 and CDR2 are SNHLY and FYNNEI. In DNA, the CDR3 is TGTGCCAGCTGCGGGGGGGCCAGGACAGATACGCAGTATTTT. Amino acid sequence: CASCGGARTDTQYF.

The V gene is TRBV25-1, the J gene TRBJ2-1; a weak D match, TRBD2 (5 bases). The CDR3 is made up of 16 amino acids. Trimming removed 0 bases from V and 6 bases from J, with 15 bases in between. From germline, CDR1 is MGHDK and CDR2 SYGVNS. The CDR3 loop reads CASSEYLAGRTNEQFF. The CDR3 DNA is TGTGCCAGCAGTGAATATCTAGCCGGACGGACCAATGAGCAGTTCTTC.

Notes on this clone: The germline gene is not matched at one end of the junction; a read error may be the cause. This chain uses TRBV5-1 with TRBJ1-2; tentatively, D is TRBD1 (5 bases). There are 12 residues in the CDR3. Germline values: CDR1 SGHRS, CDR2 YFSETQ. The chain's CDR3 is CASSLQRQFPFF. DNA for the CDR3: TGCGCCAGCAGCCTCCAACGACAGTTCCCGTTCTTC. Full variable domain (missing parts from reference TRBV5-1 and TRBJ1-2): KAGVTQTPRYLIKTRGQQVTLSCSPISGHRSVSWYQQTPGQGLQFLFEYFSETQRNKGNFPGRFSGRQFSNSRSEMNVSTLELGDSALYLCASSLQRQFPFFGSGTRLTVV.